This is a list of T cell receptor beta chains from one sample in a study of cytomegalovirus exposure and HLA in healthy donors. The method was immunoSEQ multiplex PCR; TCRdb's version includes in-frame clones alone and lacks a portion of them. The table shows around 200,000 clones, with about 79% occurring only once. The sequencing input was PBMCs. These TCRs come from a woman in her fifties or sixties in good health and CMV-seronegative. Both conserved end residues are part of each CDR3. A D gene is named only where the DNA matches it firmly. Not all rows give a size; the values are once, few, many and, for expanded clones, a class.

TRBD1	TRBJ2-7	.	TRBV10-1	TGCGCCAGCAGTGAGGGGACAGGTGAGCAGTACTTC	CASSEGTGEQYF
.	TRBJ1-4	.	TRBV15	TGTGCCACCAGCAGAGACCCGGAGGAAGACGGTGAAAAACTGTTTTTT	CATSRDPEEDGEKLFF
.	TRBJ2-2	.	TRBV9	TGTGCCAGCAGCGCCAACCCACGACAGTTCCCACCAGATGCCGGGGAGCTGTTTTTT	CASSANPRQFPPDAGELFF
TRBD1	TRBJ1-2	few	TRBV30	TGTGCCTCGATACCGGGACAGGGCTATGGCTACACCTTC	CASIPGQGYGYTF
TRBD1	TRBJ1-2	.	TRBV14	TGTGCCAGCAGCCCCCGGACAGGGGATGGCTACACCTTC	CASSPRTGDGYTF
.	TRBJ2-7	few	TRBV2	TGTGCCAGCAGGGCAACGGCAGGGATCGAATTCCAAGGTTACGAGCAGTACTTC	CASRATAGIEFQGYEQYF
.	TRBJ2-2	.	TRBV5-1	TGCGCCAGCAGCTTGGGGGCAGGGCTGGTCACCGGGGAGCTGTTTTTT	CASSLGAGLVTGELFF
.	TRBJ2-3	.	TRBV19	TGTGCCAGTAGTATAGACGGGGTTAGCACAGATACGCAGTATTTT	CASSIDGVSTDTQYF
.	TRBJ2-1	.	TRBV5-6	TGTGCCAGCAGCTTGAGGACTACCGTCTCCTACAATGAGCAGTTCTTC	CASSLRTTVSYNEQFF
TRBD1	TRBJ1-2	once	TRBV28	TGTGCCAGCAGTTATAAGGGACAGGGGTTAAGCGGCTACACCTTC	CASSYKGQGLSGYTF
TRBD1	TRBJ2-7	.	TRBV18	TGTGCCAGCTCACACTCCAGGGGACAGGGGCCCGCCGAGCAGTACTTC	CASSHSRGQGPAEQYF
.	TRBJ1-1	.	TRBV29-1	TGCAGCGTCACAGGGCCCAGCGCGTGGACTGAAGCTTTCTTT	CSVTGPSAWTEAFF
TRBD1	TRBJ1-5	.	TRBV28	TGTGCCAGCAGCGGGACAGGGAACAATCAGCCCCAGCATTTT	CASSGTGNNQPQHF
TRBD1	TRBJ1-2	.	TRBV19	TGTGCCAGTAGTATAGAGACAGGGGCGCTCGGCTACACCTTC	CASSIETGALGYTF
TRBD1	TRBJ2-7	once	TRBV4-1	TGCGCCAGCAGCCAAGACAGGACAGGGGCCTACGAGCAGTACTTC	CASSQDRTGAYEQYF
.	TRBJ2-2	.	TRBV29-1	TGCAGCGTTCAAAGGTCAGGAGGGGACACCGGGGAGCTGTTTTTT	CSVQRSGGDTGELFF
.	TRBJ1-1	.	TRBV6-1	TGTGCCACCAGGACGGGGGGGACGAACACTGAAGCTTTCTTT	CATRTGGTNTEAFF
.	TRBJ2-7	.	TRBV5-4	TGTGCCAGCAGCTTGGGGATAGCCTACTCCTACGAGCAGTACTTC	CASSLGIAYSYEQYF
TRBD2	TRBJ2-3	.	TRBV30	TGTGCCTGGAGCGGGGGGGTTACGCAGTATTTT	CAWSGGVTQYF
TRBD2	TRBJ2-1	.	TRBV18	TGTGCCAGCTCACCACCGGTACTAGCGGTTTACAATGAGCAGTTCTTC	CASSPPVLAVYNEQFF
TRBD1	TRBJ2-6	.	TRBV5-1	TGCGCCAGCAGCTTGGGTGGGACAGGATCTGGGGCCAACGTCCTGACTTTC	CASSLGGTGSGANVLTF
TRBD1	TRBJ1-6	.	TRBV7-8	TGTGCCAGCAGCCTAAGGACAGGGGCCGGGTCACCCCTCCACTTT	CASSLRTGAGSPLHF
.	TRBJ1-1	.	TRBV7-6	TGTGCCAGCAGCTTAGAGCGGGGCTCTGAAGCTTTCTTT	CASSLERGSEAFF
.	TRBJ1-1	.	TRBV9	TGTGCCAGCAGCGTAGGCAGGGGGAACACTGAAGCTTTCTTT	CASSVGRGNTEAFF
TRBD1	TRBJ2-1	once	TRBV5-1	TGCGCCAGCAGATCCACCGGGACAGGGGGCTTTTATGAGCAGTTCTTC	CASRSTGTGGFYEQFF
.	TRBJ2-3	.	TRBV6-1	TGTGCCAGCAGGGACACACTCACAGATACGCAGTATTTT	CASRDTLTDTQYF
TRBD2	TRBJ2-5	.	TRBV9	TGTGCCAGCAGCTTCACGGCGTGGGGAGCGGGGACCCAAGAGACCCAGTACTTC	CASSFTAWGAGTQETQYF
.	TRBJ1-3	.	TRBV7-2	TGTGCCAGCACCACGAGCTCTGGAAACACCATATATTTT	CASTTSSGNTIYF
.	TRBJ1-3	.	TRBV9	TGTGCCAGCAGCCCTCGTCCCGGGACACTTGGAAACACCATATATTTT	CASSPRPGTLGNTIYF
.	TRBJ1-1	.	TRBV11-2	TGTGCCAGCAGCTTAGATTTCCCGGCAGGACAAGGTGAAGCTTTCTTT	CASSLDFPAGQGEAFF
.	TRBJ2-5	few	TRBV27	TGTAGCGCCTGGGAGCAAGAGACCCAGTACTTC	CSAWEQETQYF
.	TRBJ1-2	.	TRBV28	TGTGCCAGCACCTACGGAGGGAGGAGCTACTATGGCTACACCTTC	CASTYGGRSYYGYTF
TRBD2	TRBJ2-7	.	TRBV7-9	TGTGCCAGCAGCATCGTTAGCGGGAGGGTTTACGAGCAGTACTTC	CASSIVSGRVYEQYF
.	TRBJ2-7	.	TRBV28	TGTGCCAGCAACCCCCCGACTTCTCCCTACGAGCAGTACTTC	CASNPPTSPYEQYF
.	TRBJ1-2	few	TRBV7-3	TGTGCCAGCAGCTTACTTCCGGGAGCTACCACAGTGGATGGCTACACCTTC	CASSLLPGATTVDGYTF
.	TRBJ2-1	.	TRBV27	TGTGCCACAAGACCCGGGATCACTTACAATGAGCAGTTCTTC	CATRPGITYNEQFF
TRBD1	TRBJ1-3	.	TRBV7-9	TGTGCCAGCAGCTCGTCCTTCCAGGGGGAATCAGGAAACACCATATATTTT	CASSSSFQGESGNTIYF
TRBD1	TRBJ1-1	.	TRBV19	TGTGCCAGTAGTATACTAGGGACAGGGAACACTGAAGCTTTCTTT	CASSILGTGNTEAFF
TRBD2	TRBJ2-1	.	TRBV9	TGTGCCAGCAGCGCGGACGGCGGGAGGGCCCACAATGAGCAGTTCTTC	CASSADGGRAHNEQFF
.	TRBJ2-1	.	TRBV4-3	TGCGCCAGCAGCCGGAGTATAGCCAACAATGAGCAGTTCTTC	CASSRSIANNEQFF